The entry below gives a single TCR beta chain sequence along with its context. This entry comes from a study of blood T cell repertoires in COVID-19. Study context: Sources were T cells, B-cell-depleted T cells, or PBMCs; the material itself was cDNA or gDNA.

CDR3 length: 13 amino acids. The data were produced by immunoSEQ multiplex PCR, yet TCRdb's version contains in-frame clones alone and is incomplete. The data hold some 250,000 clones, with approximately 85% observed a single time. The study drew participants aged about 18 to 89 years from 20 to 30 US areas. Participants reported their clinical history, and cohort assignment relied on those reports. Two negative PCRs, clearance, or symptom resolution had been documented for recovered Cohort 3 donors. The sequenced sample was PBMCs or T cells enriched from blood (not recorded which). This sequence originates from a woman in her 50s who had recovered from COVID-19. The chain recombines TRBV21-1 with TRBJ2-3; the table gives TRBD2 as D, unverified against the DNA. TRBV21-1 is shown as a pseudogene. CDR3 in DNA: TGTGCCAGCAGCAAGTTGAGGACAGATACGCAGTATTTT. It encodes CASSKLRTDTQYF.